What follows describes a single T cell receptor beta chain. This specimen comes from a study of T cells in Graves' hyperthyroidism and ophthalmopathy. Using RNA transcripts as the source, TCR beta CDR3 regions were amplified. The TCR CDR3 first-round RT-PCR relied on the HTBI primer set. In TCRdb, the multiplex PCR reads were re-called with MiXCR into one record per CDR3 protein. Of under 350,000 distinct CDR3 sequences in the sample, about 20% are singletons; the top ten hold around 47%. Diagnostic assessment was based on clinical symptoms, serum thyroxine and TRAb, thyroid ultrasound and orbital computed tomography. Specimen: blood. This clonotype was obtained from a woman in her forties or fifties with Graves' hyperthyroidism.

CDR3 residues: CASSERGQGNTIYF. As DNA, the CDR3 is TGTGCCAGCAGTGAACGAGGACAGGGAAACACCATATATTTT. The chain carries TRBV6-1 and TRBJ1-3; TRBD1 might be the D (6 bases). The CDR3 is 14 amino acids. The germline gives CDR1 MNHNS, CDR2 SASEGT. The V end was cut by 2 bases, the J end by 4 bases, with 9 bases between.